This T cell receptor (beta chain) was recorded in a study of PD-L1 blockade in urothelial cancer. Overall study findings and caveats: Sub-median blood TCR clonality before treatment predicted longer survival.

TCRdb keeps only in-frame clones here, not all; method: immunoSEQ multiplex PCR. The sample yields roughly 45,000 clones, roughly 80% seen once. This clone has just one count. Antigen specificity is unknown. The CDR3 has 14 amino acids. The junction had 3 bases not matched to a gene; V was cut back by 4 bases and J by 3 bases. Germline CDR1 and CDR2: SGHRS and YFSETQ. Time point given: peripheral blood 6 weeks after treatment start. Each patient supplied 1 to 8 pretreatment and on-treatment samples. The rearrangement uses TRBV5-1 and TRBJ2-3; 9 bases line up with TRBD1. The material sequenced was PBMCs, taken around atezolizumab (anti-PD-L1) treatment. The TCR comes from a man in his 70s with urothelial cancer. The CDR3: CASSAGQGTDTQYF. In DNA, the CDR3 is TGCGCCAGCAGCGCCGGACAGGGGACAGATACGCAGTATTTT.